This T cell receptor beta chain was sequenced in a study of regulatory T cells in long-lasting Graves disease. On the study more broadly: Patients with new Graves' disease had used antithyroid drugs below 3 months. Whole-study results and caveats: It was in persistent disease that TRBV28, TRBJ1-2 and TRBJ2-5 were favored.

This clonotype was counted between two and nine times. Its target is unknown. The CDR3 is 19 amino acids. The V segment lost 0 bases and the J segment 0 bases; nucleotides outside the gene matches: 5. Per germline, CDR1 SGDLS and CDR2 YYNGEE. HTBI primers from iRepertoire and Arm-PCR of CDR3 regions yielded the TCR beta libraries. TCRdb independently ran MiXCR on the multiplex PCR reads; one entry per CDR3 protein. The sample yields fewer than 550,000 distinct CDR3 sequences, about 15% seen once. Time point of the sample: newly diagnosed GD, antithyroid drugs for less than 3 months. There was RNA extracted from PBMCs, and the TCR library was made from it. In addition, the sample was reused for a study of T cells in Graves' hyperthyroidism and ophthalmopathy. Turning to that study: Patients counted as stable if ophthalmopathy did not develop within 18 months. Most thyroid-expanded clonotypes above 0.001 were also found in blood.

This clonotype was obtained from a young woman with Graves disease. Source: peripheral blood mononuclear cells (PBMCs), taken at new diagnosis, from a patient treated with antithyroid drugs. V usage is TRBV9 and J usage is TRBJ2-3; 15 nucleotides align to TRBD2. The CDR3, as DNA: TGTGCCAGCAGCGTAGCGGGACTAGCGGGAGGAGCTAGCACAGATACGCAGTATTTT. Residues: CASSVAGLAGGASTDTQYF.